Each of the 3 T cell receptor beta chains below was sequenced from the same sample in a study of PD-1 blockade in mismatch repair-deficient tumors. Data came from immunoSEQ multiplex PCR; TCRdb stores just in-frame clones and leaves some out. The data hold approximately 100,000 clones, with approximately 83% observed a single time. The sample consisted of peripheral blood, taken roughly eight months after starting pembrolizumab. The origin of the receptors is an adult with mismatch repair-deficient cancer.

The chain is built from TRBV30 and TRBJ2-2; D not certain. This CDR3 has 15 amino acids. The V end lost 0 bases, the J end lost 0 bases, and 8 bases lay between the germline ends. Germline V gene sequence: CDR1 GTSNPN, CDR2 SVGIG (reference sequence). In nucleotides, the CDR3 is TGTGCCTGGAGTGTACGTGTTCCGAACACCGGGGAGCTGTTTTTT. It translates to CAWSVRVPNTGELFF.

The chain has TRBV4-1 and TRBJ2-7, with 10 bases identical to TRBD2. The germline V gene has CDR1 MGHRA and CDR2 YSYEKL. The CDR3 has 17 residues. J gave up 7 bases and V 2 bases, and 14 bases lay outside the gene matches. The CDR3 here is CASSQSSGRAFLGEQYF. CDR3 DNA sequence: TGCGCCAGCAGCCAATCGAGCGGGAGGGCCTTCCTGGGGGAGCAGTACTTC.

The J gene is TRBJ2-3, the V gene TRBV11-2; 8 bases line up with TRBD2. Unmatched junction bases numbered 4, after V lost 1 base and J lost 4 bases. Germline V gene data show CDR1 as SGHAT and CDR2 as FQNNGV. CDR3 length: 15 residues. In nucleotides, the CDR3 is TGTGCCAGCAGCTTAGCGGGAGGGCCCTCAGATACGCAGTATTTT. This encodes CASSLAGGPSDTQYF.